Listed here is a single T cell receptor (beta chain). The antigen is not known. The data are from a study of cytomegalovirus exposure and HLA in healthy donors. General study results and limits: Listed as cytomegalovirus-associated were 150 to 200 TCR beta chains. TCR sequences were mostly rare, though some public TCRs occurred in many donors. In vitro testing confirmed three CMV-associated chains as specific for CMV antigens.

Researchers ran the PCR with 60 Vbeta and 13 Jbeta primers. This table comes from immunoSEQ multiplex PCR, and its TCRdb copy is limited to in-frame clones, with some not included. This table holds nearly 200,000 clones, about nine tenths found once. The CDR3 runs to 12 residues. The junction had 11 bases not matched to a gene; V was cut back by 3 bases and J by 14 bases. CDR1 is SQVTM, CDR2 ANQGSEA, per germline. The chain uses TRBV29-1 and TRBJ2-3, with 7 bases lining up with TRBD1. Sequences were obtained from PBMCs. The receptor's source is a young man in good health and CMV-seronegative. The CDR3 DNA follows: TGCAGCGTTGATCAGGGGGACGTTCCCGGGTATTTT. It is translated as CSVDQGDVPGYF.